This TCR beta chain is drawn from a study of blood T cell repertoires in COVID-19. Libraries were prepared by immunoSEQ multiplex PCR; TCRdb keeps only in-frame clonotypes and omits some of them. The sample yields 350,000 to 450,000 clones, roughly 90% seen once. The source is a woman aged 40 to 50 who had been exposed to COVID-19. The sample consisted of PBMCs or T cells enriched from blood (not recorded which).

The CDR3 nucleotides are TGTGCCAGCAGTTGGACAGGGGAAAGGGTTTCACCCCTCCACTTT. Residues: CASSWTGERVSPLHF. This chain connects TRBV13 to TRBJ1-6; 9 bases fit TRBD1. This CDR3 spans 15 amino acids. Trimming took 6 bases from V and 9 from J; bases not matched to a gene: 9. Germline V lookup: CDR1 PRHDT, CDR2 FYEKMQ (reference sequence).